The rows below give T cell receptor beta chains drawn from one sample of a study of blood T cells in healthy people across ages. TCRdb reanalysed the 5' RACE reads using MiXCR and keeps one entry per CDR3 protein. The repertoire consists of 550,000 to 800,000 distinct CDR3 sequences, with approximately 29% occurring once and the leading ten covering roughly 15%. The sequencing input was blood. The receptor source for this set is a woman older than 75 in good health. The conserved cysteine and the conserved F or W are not part of the CDR3 here. Fields, in order: V gene, clone size, CDR3 protein. The listing skips clone size in some rows; elsewhere it reads once, few, many or a size class.

>TRBV10-3|many
AIARENEQF
>TRBV18|-
ASSPGGTVLGTQY
>TRBV9|many
ASSVASHYEQY
>TRBV7-8|many
ASSREGGLTSTDTQY
>TRBV7-6|-
ASSSGTGLMNTEAF
>TRBV6-5|once
ASSYSGLDYGYT
>TRBV5-6|many
ASSSRFDRIYGYT
>TRBV20-1|few
SALPPGGTTYEQY
>TRBV7-9|many
ASSVDRGLDTEAF
>TRBV7-9|many
ASSPLGGIGSPLH
>TRBV11-3|few
ASSLRIGDTGELF
>TRBV11-2|many
ASRKNQGDYYGYT
>TRBV20-1|many
SARTGAQTQY
>TRBV4-1|-
ASSQGLTVTPEGAF
>TRBV5-6|many
ASSPTGPSSYEQY
>TRBV5-5|-
ASSLTSFTITEAF